The clone carrying this T cell receptor beta chain is a singleton in its sample. Its antigen is undetermined. CDR1 is LNHNV and CDR2 is YYDKDF in the germline V gene (reference sequence). The V end was cut by 3 bases, the J end by 4 bases, with 15 bases between. This CDR3 region has 15 residues. Negative isolation yielded CD4+ and CD8+ T cells, and FACS enriched TEMRA cells. It was with random hexamers that about 0.45 to 1 ug RNA was reverse transcribed. Amplification of the TCR beta CDR3 was carried out by immunoSEQ multiplex PCR, which spanned a total of 54 Vbeta and 13 Jbeta segments. MiXCR was run by TCRdb on the immunoSEQ multiplex PCR reads, yielding one entry per CDR3 protein. The sample holds some 77,000 distinct CDR3 sequences, roughly 91% seen once. The data belong to a study of CD8 T cells in Susac syndrome. About the research overall: There were Susac syndrome patients who were therapy-naive at blood draw, others on corticosteroids, and others on intravenous immunoglobulin alone. The study's findings and limits: Clonal expansion did not appear in Susac syndrome CD4+ T cell repertoires.

This chain joins TRBV15 and TRBJ2-5; TRBD2 is a possible D gene (5 bases). This sequence originates from a human donor with Susac syndrome. Sample: CD4+ T cells from PBMCs. The CDR3, as DNA: TGTGCCACCAGCAGCCAAGACGGGGTTCTAGAGACCCAGTACTTC. Translated, it gives CATSSQDGVLETQYF.